What follows are 20 T cell receptor beta chains derived from one specimen sequenced in a study of blood T cells in healthy people across ages. For the second PCR, which ran for about 7 to 11 cycles, a sample-barcoded 5' primer and a J-beta primer mix were used. Each CDR3 protein is one row after TCRdb ran MiXCR on the 5' RACE reads. The table has 650,000 to 1,000,000 distinct CDR3 sequences, roughly 40% seen once. The specimen sequenced was blood. These receptor sequences come from a man aged 18 to 30 in good health.

This clonotype showed up many times. The CDR3 DNA follows: TGTGCCAGCAGCTTGTTACTCTACAATGAGCAGTTCTTC. Translation: CASSLLLYNEQFF. The V call is TRBV5-5, the J call TRBJ2-1, with no clear D. CDR1 and CDR2 (germline): SGHKS, YYEKEE (reference sequence). Trimming cost V 1 base and J 3 bases, with 5 bases left between them. CDR3 length equals 13 residues.

This clonotype has a handful of counts. CDR3 in amino acids: CASTSPGAGYTF. The CDR3 DNA follows: TGTGCCAGCACGTCCCCCGGGGCTGGCTACACCTTC. This chain uses TRBV6-5 with TRBJ1-2; D is perhaps TRBD1 (5 bases). The length of the CDR3 is 12 residues. V lost 7 bases and J lost 7, with 13 bases in between. Per germline, CDR1 MNHEY and CDR2 SVGAGI.

This chain joins TRBV12-3 or TRBV12-4 and TRBJ2-5; 7 nucleotides agree with TRBD1. V shed 6 bases and J 11 bases; nucleotides not matched to a gene: 12. The CDR3 spans 13 residues. The CDR3 coding sequence is TGTGCCAGCAGACCGGGACAGTTGGATGAGCAGTACTTC. Protein product: CASRPGQLDEQYF.

Details on this clonotype: A single base separates this from a much larger clone, so it may be a read error. This chain links TRBV29-1 with TRBJ2-5, with 8 bases aligning to TRBD1. Judging by the DNA end, TRBJ2-1 fits better; the J call may be wrong. This CDR3 has 13 amino acids. Germline V lookup: CDR1 SQVTM, CDR2 ANQGSEA. The CDR3 bases are TGCAGCGTGGGGACCGGGACAGGAGAGACCCAGTTCTTC. Residues: CSVGTGTGETQFF.

V gene TRBV29-1 combines with J gene TRBJ1-2; no clear D gene. The CDR3 consists of 13 residues. The ends were cut back, 5 bases at V and 8 bases at J, with 18 bases in the middle. Germline CDR1 and CDR2: SQVTM and ANQGSEA. The CDR3 nucleotides read TGCAGCGTTACTATGCGGCGTAACCAAGGCTACACCTTC. It translates to CSVTMRRNQGYTF.

The chain combines TRBV7-2 with TRBJ1-4; no definite D call. The V and J ends lost 4 bases and 4 bases respectively, with 7 bases between them. Per the germline V gene, CDR1 is SGHTA and CDR2 is FQGNSA. This CDR3 contains 13 residues. The CDR3 here is CASSSRSNEKLFF. CDR3 DNA sequence: TGTGCCAGCAGCTCGAGGAGTAATGAAAAACTGTTTTTT. Full variable domain (remainder filled in from reference TRBV7-2 and TRBJ1-4): GAGVSQSPSNKVTEKGKDVELRCDPISGHTALYWYRQSLGQGLEFLIYFQGNSAPDKSGLPSDRFSAERTGGSVSTLTIQRTQQEDSAVYLCASSSRSNEKLFFGSGTQLSVL.

As regards this clonotype: This may come from a read error, since a much larger clone is one base off. The chain recombines TRBV20-1 with TRBJ2-4; D is uncertain. V was clipped by 3 bases and J by 13 bases, with 25 bases between them. This CDR3 is 15 amino acids long. Per the germline V gene, CDR1 is DFQATT and CDR2 is SNEGSKA (reference sequence). The CDR3 here is CSASPSSWANYKQYF. In DNA, the CDR3 is TGCAGTGCTAGTCCCTCGTCGTGGGCGAACTACAAGCAGTACTTC.

This rearrangement joins TRBV6-6 to TRBJ2-7; D could derive from TRBD1 or TRBD2 (5 bases each). CDR3 length: 16 residues. The ends were cut back, 5 bases at V and 2 bases at J, with 19 bases in the middle. Germline lookup yields CDR1 MNHNY and CDR2 SVGAGI (reference sequence). CDR3 in amino acids: CASSPPGATRAYEQYF. The CDR3 DNA reads as TGTGCCAGCAGTCCTCCCGGGGCCACAAGAGCCTACGAGCAGTACTTC.

The rearrangement uses TRBV10-2 and TRBJ2-5; TRBD2 agrees at 14 bases. V shed 8 bases, J shed 11 bases, and the junction held 13 bases outside the gene matches. This CDR3 has 15 amino acids. In germline, CDR1 is WSHSY, CDR2 SAAADI. The CDR3 DNA reads TGCGCCAGCGGAAGGACTAGCGGGGGGAACAATGAGCAGTACTTC. Its translation: CASGRTSGGNNEQYF.

The chain joins TRBV29-1 to TRBJ1-1; D remains ambiguous. The CDR3 is made up of 11 amino acids. The germline V gene has CDR1 SQVTM and CDR2 ANQGSEA. The ends were cut back, 5 bases at V and 6 bases at J, with 10 bases in the middle. CDR3 protein: CSVPMGPEAFF. The CDR3 DNA follows: TGCAGCGTTCCTATGGGCCCTGAAGCTTTCTTT.

The chain has TRBV6-5 and TRBJ2-7, with a tentative D call TRBD2 (6 bases). CDR1 is MNHEY and CDR2 is SVGAGI in the germline V gene. CDR3 length equals 16 residues. V shed 0 bases and J shed 9 bases, with 21 bases lying between them. CDR3: CASSYSKGLLSYGQYF. The DNA of the CDR3 is TGTGCCAGCAGTTACTCGAAGGGACTCCTATCATATGGGCAGTACTTC.

On this clonotype itself: A read error may explain this, as a much larger clone is one base away. J is TRBJ2-1 and V is TRBV6-6, with D perhaps matching TRBD1 or TRBD2 (5 bases each). Trimming took 0 bases from V and 13 from J, leaving 19 bases between them. The CDR3 runs to 15 residues. From germline, CDR1 is MNHNY and CDR2 SVGAGI (reference sequence). CDR3 sequence (DNA): TGTGCCAGCAGTTACTCAAGGGGACCAGAAGAGACCCAGTTCTTC. This codes for CASSYSRGPEETQFF.

This clonotype was found a few times. V is TRBV20-1 and J is TRBJ1-2, with 9 bases matching TRBD1. V lost 3 bases, J lost 8 bases, and 7 bases stayed unmatched. This CDR3 is built from 13 residues. Germline CDR1 is DFQATT and CDR2 is SNEGSKA (reference sequence). Here the CDR3 DNA reads TGCAGTGCTAGTGGGGACAGGGAAGGAGGCTACACCTTC. Translated: CSASGDREGGYTF.

The chain employs TRBV5-1 and TRBJ2-5; 9 bases fit TRBD1. The J call may be wrong; the DNA end is better matched by TRBJ2-7. There are 13 residues in the CDR3. Germline V gene sequence: CDR1 SGHRS, CDR2 YFSETQ. CDR3 nucleotide sequence: TGCGCCAGCCAGGGGACAGGGACCCCCGAGCAGTACTTC. This gives the protein CASQGTGTPEQYF.

This clonotype was observed a handful of times. The chain is built from TRBV4-2 and TRBJ1-2; TRBD1 agrees at 8 bases. The V segment lost 3 bases and the J segment 4 bases; nucleotides outside the gene matches: 13. CDR1 is LGHNA and CDR2 is YNFKEQ in the germline V gene. The CDR3 extends over 17 amino acids. In DNA form, the CDR3 reads TGTGCCAGCAGCCACGTTAATTCGGGACAGGACCCCTATGGCTACACCTTC. This encodes CASSHVNSGQDPYGYTF.

Ten or more counts support this clonotype. This rearrangement joins TRBV4-3 to TRBJ2-7; D remains ambiguous. The CDR3 extends over 14 amino acids. Germline lookup yields CDR1 LGHNA and CDR2 YSLEER. The ends were cut back, 1 base at V and 0 bases at J, with 7 bases in the middle. The CDR3: CASSQGRSSYEQYF. In DNA form, the CDR3 reads TGCGCCAGCAGCCAAGGTCGCAGCTCCTACGAGCAGTACTTC.

This chain connects TRBV5-1 to TRBJ1-2; the D is unclear. V gave up 4 bases and J gave up 1 base, with 11 bases separating them. Germline assignment: CDR1 SGHRS and CDR2 YFSETQ. This CDR3 region has 14 residues. The CDR3 sequence is CASSADVVNYGYTF. The CDR3 coding sequence is TGCGCCAGCAGCGCGGACGTGGTTAACTATGGCTACACCTTC.

This clonotype was found many times. This chain uses TRBV7-2 with TRBJ2-3; 11 nucleotides agree with TRBD2. CDR1 and CDR2 from the germline V gene are SGHTA and FQGNSA. With V trimmed by 3 bases and J by 8 bases, 7 bases remained unmatched. The CDR3 runs to 15 residues. The CDR3 DNA sequence: TGTGCCAGCAGCTTTTCTAGCGGGGGGCTCGGTACGCAGTATTTT. Translating gives CASSFSSGGLGTQYF.

The chain carries TRBV24-1 and TRBJ2-4; D unclear. Gene TRBJ2-7 matches the end of the DNA better, so the J call may be wrong. The CDR3 spans 14 residues. Germline V lookup: CDR1 KGHDR, CDR2 SFDVKD. CDR3 DNA sequence: TGTGCCACCAGTGATTTGGCGACCCCCTACGAGCAGTACTTC. Its translation is CATSDLATPYEQYF.

Notes on this clonotype: Mismatch with germline at one junction end may stem from a read error. CDR3 protein: CAGSQRGGGYNEQYF. The CDR3 region has the DNA TGCGCCGGCAGCCAAAGAGGGGGGGGCTACAATGAGCAGTACTTC. The chain combines TRBV4-3 with TRBJ2-5; D perhaps matches TRBD2 (7 bases). Germline V CDR1 and CDR2: LGHNA, YSLEER. This CDR3 region has 15 residues.